These 29 T cell receptor beta chains were sequenced from one sample in a study of blood T cell repertoires in COVID-19. Using immunoSEQ multiplex PCR, the repertoire was profiled, and TCRdb retains in-frame clones only, with some absent. The data contain about 60,000 clones, about 82% of them singletons. Sequencing was done on a sample of peripheral blood. Receptors originate from a human donor in a cohort sampled during active COVID-19.

The chain combines TRBV5-6 with TRBJ2-7; 16 bases fit TRBD2. Germline CDR1 and CDR2: SGHDT and YYEEEE. After removal of 4 bases from V and 7 bases from J, the junction contained 8 bases not matched to a gene. This CDR3 region has 16 residues. Here the CDR3 DNA reads TGTGCCAGCAGCGTGGGACTAGCGGGGGGGCAAAGAGAGCAGTACTTC. This translates into CASSVGLAGGQREQYF.

The chain carries TRBV5-6 and TRBJ1-2; D is unresolved. Trimming removed 0 bases from V and 1 base from J, with 13 bases in between. CDR1 SGHDT and CDR2 YYEEEE come from the germline V gene. The CDR3 runs 16 residues. DNA for the CDR3: TGTGCCAGCAGCTTGGATTTCGCAGAAGATAACTATGGCTACACCTTC. Translation gives CASSLDFAEDNYGYTF.

J is TRBJ2-7 and V is TRBV7-8, with a possible D match to TRBD2 (7 bases). Germline CDR1 is SGHVS and CDR2 is FQNEAQ. V was clipped by 0 bases and J by 4 bases, with 10 bases between them. This CDR3 region has 14 residues. CDR3 sequence reads: CASSLAGGPYEQYF. The CDR3 region has the DNA TGTGCCAGCAGCTTAGCGGGGGGGCCATACGAGCAGTACTTC.

This chain connects TRBV4-2 to TRBJ2-1; 10 bases fit TRBD2. With 3 bases clipped from V and 4 bases from J, the junction kept 12 bases outside the gene matches. CDR3 size: 18 residues. The germline CDR1 and CDR2 sequences are LGHNA and YNFKEQ. In nucleotides, the CDR3 is TGTGCCAGCAGCCATAATAGCGGGGGGCCCTCACCTTACAATGAGCAGTTCTTC. Protein: CASSHNSGGPSPYNEQFF.

V and J are TRBV28 and TRBJ1-3, with TRBD1 matching over 10 bases. Germline V gene data show CDR1 as MDHEN and CDR2 as SYDVKM. There are 15 residues in the CDR3. V dropped 8 bases and J dropped 3; count of bases not matched to a gene: 7. The CDR3 is CASSTGGVDGNTIYF. DNA of the CDR3: TGTGCCAGCTCGACAGGGGGCGTGGATGGAAACACCATATATTTT.

The chain links TRBV7-9 to TRBJ1-4, with unresolved D. V lost 6 bases, J lost 0 bases, and 14 bases lay in between. The CDR3 consists of 16 residues. From germline, CDR1 is SEHNR and CDR2 FQNEAQ (reference sequence). In DNA, the CDR3 is TGTGCCAGCAGTCCGACACTAGTTGCAACTAATGAAAAACTGTTTTTT. Its translation is CASSPTLVATNEKLFF.

In this sample, this clone turned up a few times. J is TRBJ1-3 and V is TRBV12-3 or TRBV12-4; D is possibly TRBD1 (5 bases). The CDR3 covers 12 residues. The ends were cut back, 1 base at V and 8 bases at J, with 6 bases in the middle. The CDR3, as DNA: TGTGCCAGCAGTTTAGGGGGCTACACCATATATTTT. This gives the protein CASSLGGYTIYF.

The rearrangement links TRBV7-2 to TRBJ1-5; the match to TRBD1 covers 8 bases. Per the germline V gene, CDR1 is SGHTA and CDR2 is FQGNSA. The CDR3 runs to 16 residues. V lost 4 bases, J lost 4 bases, and 9 bases stayed unmatched. CDR3 DNA: TGTGCCAGCAGCTGGTCCGGGACAGGACAAAATCAGCCCCAGCATTTT. This gives the protein CASSWSGTGQNQPQHF. The full variable domain, in which reference TRBV7-2 and TRBJ1-5 provide the parts outside the CDR3, is GAGVSQSPSNKVTEKGKDVELRCDPISGHTALYWYRQSLGQGLEFLIYFQGNSAPDKSGLPSDRFSAERTGGSVSTLTIQRTQQEDSAVYLCASSWSGTGQNQPQHFGDGTRLSIL.

DNA of the CDR3: TGTGCACGGGGGAGCTCTGGAAACACCATATATTTT. Protein product: CARGSSGNTIYF. The chain has TRBV30 and TRBJ1-3; D may be TRBD1 (5 bases). The CDR3 runs 12 residues. Germline V gene sequence: CDR1 GTSNPN, CDR2 SVGIG (reference sequence).

V is TRBV12-3 or TRBV12-4 and J is TRBJ1-2; D unresolved. Trimming stripped 6 bases from V and 8 bases from J, with 10 bases between. The CDR3 covers 11 residues. The CDR3 DNA reads TGTGCCAGCAGCTCTACTATCGGCTACACCTTC. It translates to CASSSTIGYTF.

This clone was picked up a small number of times. The CDR3 protein is CASSPVYSNQPQHF. As DNA, the CDR3 is TGTGCCAGCAGCCCGGTGTATAGCAATCAGCCCCAGCATTTT. V usage is TRBV5-5 and J usage is TRBJ1-5; D is ambiguous. Germline-derived CDR1 and CDR2 are SGHKS and YYEKEE (reference sequence). Deletions cut 4 bases from V and 0 bases from J, with 8 bases between. The CDR3 has 14 residues.

V gene TRBV7-8 combines with J gene TRBJ2-2; 7 bases fit TRBD1. Per the germline V gene, CDR1 is SGHVS and CDR2 is FQNEAQ. Trimming cost V 5 bases and J 4 bases; bases outside gene matches: 10. This CDR3 is 16 amino acids long. CDR3 sequence (DNA): TGTGCCAGCAGCGCGAGGGGGCCAGGGTTCACCGGGGAGCTGTTTTTT. Protein sequence: CASSARGPGFTGELFF.

V gene TRBV28 combines with J gene TRBJ2-7, with D tentatively TRBD1 (6 bases). This CDR3 spans 13 amino acids. Germline values: CDR1 MDHEN, CDR2 SYDVKM. The V gene lost 6 bases and the J gene lost 2 bases, with 11 bases spanning the gap. In DNA, the CDR3 is TGTGCCAGCAGACGGACAGTCACCTACGAGCAGTACTTC. Protein sequence: CASRRTVTYEQYF. Using reference TRBV28 and TRBJ2-7 for the parts outside the CDR3, the full variable domain is DVKVTQSSRYLVKRTGEKVFLECVQDMDHENMFWYRQDPGLGLRLIYFSYDVKMKEKGDIPEGYSVSREKKERFSLILESASTNQTSMYLCASRRTVTYEQYFGPGTRLTVT.

The chain carries TRBV6-5 and TRBJ1-1; TRBD1 matches 7 bases. Germline V CDR1 and CDR2: MNHEY, SVGAGI. The J segment lost 3 bases and the V segment lost 6 bases, leaving 1 base of the junction unmatched. The CDR3 is 12 residues long. The CDR3 is CASRTGYTEAFF. The CDR3, as DNA: TGTGCCAGCAGGACAGGGTACACTGAAGCTTTCTTT.

The V gene is TRBV5-1, the J gene TRBJ1-1, with 7 bases fitting TRBD1. The V gene's germline CDR1 is SGHRS and CDR2 YFSETQ. V trimming: 2 bases; J trimming: 0 bases; junction bases outside the gene matches: 4. This CDR3 spans 15 amino acids. The CDR3 protein is CASSFQTGLNTEAFF. The CDR3 bases are TGCGCCAGCAGCTTTCAGACAGGGCTGAACACTGAAGCTTTCTTT.

The sample holds a few counts of this clone. This rearrangement joins TRBV5-1 to TRBJ1-6; D may be TRBD1 (5 bases). This CDR3 comprises 14 residues. The V end lost 4 bases, the J end lost 5 bases, and 10 bases lay between the germline ends. Per the germline V gene, CDR1 is SGHRS and CDR2 is YFSETQ. As DNA, the CDR3 is TGCGCCAGCAGCGGCTCGGGGGATAATTCACCCCTCCACTTT. This gives the protein CASSGSGDNSPLHF.

The chain carries TRBV5-1 and TRBJ2-3; D is possibly TRBD2 (6 bases). Germline V gives CDR1 SGHRS, CDR2 YFSETQ. Deletions cut 4 bases from V and 6 bases from J, with 12 bases between. This CDR3 contains 13 residues. CDR3 in amino acids: CASSGGTSDTQYF. The DNA of the CDR3 is TGCGCCAGCAGCGGAGGGACGAGTGATACGCAGTATTTT.

The chain links TRBV12-3 or TRBV12-4 to TRBJ1-3, with no clear D. Trimming removed 6 bases at V and 3 bases at J, with 6 bases between. This CDR3 has 12 residues. The CDR3 protein is CASSLSGNTIYF. The CDR3 DNA is TGTGCCAGCAGCCTCAGTGGAAACACCATATATTTT.

V gene TRBV5-1 combines with J gene TRBJ1-2, with D unresolved. The CDR3 has 14 residues. Trimming pared 0 bases from V and 8 bases from J, leaving 14 bases between. Germline V lookup: CDR1 SGHRS, CDR2 YFSETQ. DNA of the CDR3: TGCGCCAGCAGCTTGGCCGGGAAGACCGAAGGCTACACCTTC. It encodes CASSLAGKTEGYTF. The whole variable domain, remainder taken from reference TRBV5-1 and TRBJ1-2, is KAGVTQTPRYLIKTRGQQVTLSCSPISGHRSVSWYQQTPGQGLQFLFEYFSETQRNKGNFPGRFSGRQFSNSRSEMNVSTLELGDSALYLCASSLAGKTEGYTFGSGTRLTVV.

This chain links TRBV7-9 with TRBJ1-6, with TRBD1 as a possible D gene (5 bases). The germline gives CDR1 SEHNR, CDR2 FQNEAQ (reference sequence). V was trimmed by 5 bases and J by 8 bases, leaving 13 bases between them. The length of the CDR3 is 14 residues. The CDR3 nucleotides read TGTGCCAGCAGCAGAGGGACGGGGGATTCACCCCTCCACTTT. This gives the protein CASSRGTGDSPLHF.

This clone was seen more than once but under ten times. V and J are TRBV2 and TRBJ1-4; D is undetermined. Per germline, CDR1 SNHLY and CDR2 FYNNEI. This CDR3 has 16 amino acids. The V and J ends lost 7 bases and 7 bases respectively, with 22 bases between them. The CDR3 sequence: CASNSDGGFGIEKLFF. In nucleotides, the CDR3 is TGTGCCAGCAACTCAGACGGCGGATTCGGGATTGAAAAACTGTTTTTT.

The chain couples TRBV12-3 or TRBV12-4 to TRBJ2-7; a weak D match, TRBD1 (6 bases). Trimming took 4 bases from V and 0 from J, leaving 7 bases between them. The CDR3 contains 13 residues. Here the CDR3 reads CASSWTDSYEQYF. The CDR3 DNA reads as TGTGCCAGCAGTTGGACAGACTCCTACGAGCAGTACTTC.

This clone appeared a few times. The genes are TRBV4-1 and TRBJ1-6; D is possibly TRBD1 (6 bases). Trimming shortened V by 3 bases and J by 9 bases, and 9 bases separated the two germline ends. The CDR3 spans 13 residues. Germline-derived CDR1 and CDR2 are MGHRA and YSYEKL. CDR3 sequence reads: CASSHLGGSPLHF. The CDR3 DNA follows: TGCGCCAGCAGCCACCTAGGGGGTTCACCCCTCCACTTT.

The CDR3 protein is CASSYSGTGGGSPLHF. The CDR3 DNA follows: TGTGCCAGCAGTTACTCCGGGACAGGGGGCGGATCACCCCTCCACTTT. V usage is TRBV6-5 and J usage is TRBJ1-6, with 12 bases aligning to TRBD1. V gave up 0 bases and J gave up 10 bases; unmatched junction bases: 4. CDR1 is MNHEY, CDR2 SVGAGI, per germline. The CDR3 is 16 residues long.

The genes are TRBV6-2 or TRBV6-3 and TRBJ1-5; D is undetermined. The ends were cut back, 3 bases at V and 4 bases at J, with 10 bases in the middle. Germline assignment: CDR1 MNHEY and CDR2 SVGEGT. This CDR3 comprises 14 residues. In nucleotides, the CDR3 is TGTGCCAGCAGTTATTCGACAAAAAATCAGCCCCAGCATTTT. It translates to CASSYSTKNQPQHF.

This chain joins TRBV10-1 and TRBJ1-2; no clear D gene. V lost 5 bases, J lost 3 bases, and 10 bases lay in between. The V gene's germline CDR1 is WNHNN and CDR2 SYGVQD (reference sequence). The CDR3 length is 13 residues. As DNA, the CDR3 is TGCGCCAGCAGTAGAGGTTCCCACTATGGCTACACCTTC. As protein: CASSRGSHYGYTF.

The V and J genes are TRBV6-1 and TRBJ2-1, with a weak D call TRBD2 (6 bases). This CDR3 is built from 15 residues. CDR1 and CDR2 from the germline V gene are MNHNS and SASEGT. Trimming took 5 bases from V and 4 from J, leaving 15 bases between them. Written as DNA, the CDR3 is TGTGCCAGCAGTTCGGAGCGGGTCAGGTACAATGAGCAGTTCTTC. Protein: CASSSERVRYNEQFF.

The gene calls are TRBV6-2 or TRBV6-3 and TRBJ1-6; D is uncertain. Germline V gene data show CDR1 as MNHEY and CDR2 as SVGEGT. V lost 0 bases, J lost 4 bases, and 7 bases lay in between. This CDR3 has 15 amino acids. Here the CDR3 DNA reads TGTGCCAGCAGTTACTCGCGGGAATATAATTCACCCCTCCACTTT. It specifies CASSYSREYNSPLHF.

For the CDR3, the DNA is TGTGCCAGCAAGAATCTCGGGAATTCACCCCTCCACTTT. Protein sequence: CASKNLGNSPLHF. The chain couples TRBV6-5 to TRBJ1-6; D ambiguous. The V gene lost 7 bases and the J gene lost 7 bases, with 11 bases spanning the gap. The germline V gene encodes CDR1 MNHEY and CDR2 SVGAGI. The CDR3 runs 13 residues.